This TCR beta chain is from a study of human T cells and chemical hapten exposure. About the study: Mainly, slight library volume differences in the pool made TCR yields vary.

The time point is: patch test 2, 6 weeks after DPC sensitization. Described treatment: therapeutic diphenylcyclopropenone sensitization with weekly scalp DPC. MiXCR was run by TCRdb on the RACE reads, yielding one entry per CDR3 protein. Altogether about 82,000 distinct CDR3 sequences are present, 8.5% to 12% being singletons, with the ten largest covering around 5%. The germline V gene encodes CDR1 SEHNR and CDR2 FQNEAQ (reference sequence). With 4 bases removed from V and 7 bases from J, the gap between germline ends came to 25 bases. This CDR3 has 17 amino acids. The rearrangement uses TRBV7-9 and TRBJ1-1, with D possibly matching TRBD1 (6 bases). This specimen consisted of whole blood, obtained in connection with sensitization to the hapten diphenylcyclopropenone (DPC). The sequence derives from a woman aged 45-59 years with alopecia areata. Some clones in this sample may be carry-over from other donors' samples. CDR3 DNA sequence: TGTGCCAGCAGCTCTACAGAACAATGGGGCCGAGGGGGTGAAGCTTTCTTT. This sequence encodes CASSSTEQWGRGGEAFF.